The rows below give T cell receptor beta chains drawn from one sample of a study of T cell repertoires in cytomegalovirus infection. TCRdb reprocessed the reads via MiXCR and lists one record per CDR3 protein. The table lists approximately 730,000 distinct CDR3 sequences, roughly a third of them singletons. No antigen has been identified for these receptors. The specimen comprised cultured PBMCs, sampled from culture after CMV antigen stimulation. These receptors were collected from a human donor in good health (CMV status not recorded). Some clones in this sample may be carry-over from other donors' samples. CDR3s include the opening cysteine and the closing phenylalanine or tryptophan. The D gene is left open where the match is weak. Expanded clones get a size class; other rows say once, few or many, or leave the size out.

TRBJ2-1 | TRBV10-3 | once | TRBD2 | TGTGCCATCAGTGAGTCGCTAGCGGGATTGATCGAGTTC | CAISESLAGLIEF
TRBJ2-3 | TRBV3-1 | few | . | TGTGCCAGCAGCCAAGATTTTGCGGGACTTACGCAGTATTTT | CASSQDFAGLTQYF
TRBJ1-5 | TRBV6-1 | few | . | TGTGCCAGCAGTGAACTGACAGGCAATCAGCCCCAGCATTTT | CASSELTGNQPQHF
TRBJ2-1 | TRBV12-3/TRBV12-4 | few | . | TGTGCCAGCACAGAGGGGCCCTACAATGAGCAGTTCTTC | CASTEGPYNEQFF
TRBJ2-1 | TRBV19 | . | . | TGTGCCAGTAGTATGGGTAGGGCCGGGGAGCAGTTCTTC | CASSMGRAGEQFF
TRBJ1-6 | TRBV20-1 | . | TRBD1 | TGCAGTGCTAACAGGGGTTTGGGGTCACCCCTCCACTTT | CSANRGLGSPLHF
TRBJ1-3 | TRBV20-1 | . | . | TGCAGTGCTGGAGGGGAGGGGGGGGCTGATGGAAACACCATATATTTT | CSAGGEGGADGNTIYF
TRBJ2-2 | TRBV18 | few | . | TGTGCCAGCTCGCTAGACCGGGACACCCGCACCGGGGAGCTGTTTTTT | CASSLDRDTRTGELFF
TRBJ2-1 | TRBV7-2 | few | TRBD2 | TGTGCCAGCGAAATAGCGGGAGGGGACAATGAGCAGTTCTTC | CASEIAGGDNEQFF
TRBJ2-1 | TRBV7-8 | many | . | TGTGCCAGCAGCTTCCAGCTCCTTGCCCAGGGGAATGAGCAGTTCTTC | CASSFQLLAQGNEQFF
TRBJ2-5 | TRBV25-1 | . | . | TGTGCCAGCAGTGCCCGTTACCGGGGCCAAGAGACCCAGTACTTC | CASSARYRGQETQYF
TRBJ1-2 | TRBV12-3/TRBV12-4 | . | . | TGTGCCAGCAGTTTACGGTCTACTGGCTACACCTTC | CASSLRSTGYTF
TRBJ1-2 | TRBV7-8 | many | . | TGTGCCAGCAGCCCTAGTCGGGGCCCCTATGGCTACACCTTC | CASSPSRGPYGYTF
TRBJ1-5 | TRBV14 | . | . | TGTGCCAGCAGCCAAGATTTACAGGGCAATAGCAATCAGCCCCAGCATTTT | CASSQDLQGNSNQPQHF
TRBJ2-3 | TRBV6-1 | few | . | TGTGCCAGCAGTGAAAACGGGTTGAGGAGCACAGATACGCAGTATTTT | CASSENGLRSTDTQYF
TRBJ1-1 | TRBV20-1 | . | TRBD1 | TGCAGTGCTAGGGGAATGACAGGGACGGACACTGAAGCTTTCTTT | CSARGMTGTDTEAFF
TRBJ2-1 | TRBV7-2 | many | . | TGTGCCAGCAGCTTAGAACTACAGCCGAATGAGCAGTTCTTC | CASSLELQPNEQFF
TRBJ2-5 | TRBV7-6 | . | TRBD2 | TGTGCCAGCAGCTTAATCCCAGTTAGCGGGAATCAAGAGACCCAGTACTTC | CASSLIPVSGNQETQYF
TRBJ2-1 | TRBV27 | . | TRBD2 | TGTGCCAGCCGACTAGCCCATACGGATGAGCAGTTCTTC | CASRLAHTDEQFF
TRBJ2-7 | TRBV7-8 | many | . | TGTGCCAGCAGCTTCAATCCCAGTGGCGGCTACGAGCAGTACTTC | CASSFNPSGGYEQYF
TRBJ2-7 | TRBV7-2 | few | TRBD2 | TGTGCCAGCAGCTCCCTGGGGGCGGGAGGCGATGAGCAGTACTTC | CASSSLGAGGDEQYF
TRBJ1-4 | TRBV7-8 | many | TRBD1 | TGTGCCAGCAGCTTAGCCCACAGGGGCGAGTACGAAAAACTGTTTTTT | CASSLAHRGEYEKLFF
TRBJ2-1 | TRBV4-1 | . | . | TGCGCCAGCAAAGAAACCTTTTGGGACGGCGGGGGCCTGTACAATGAGCAGTTCTTC | CASKETFWDGGGLYNEQFF
TRBJ2-2 | TRBV29-1 | few | . | TGCAGCGTGGGGAATACCGGGGAGCTGTTTTTT | CSVGNTGELFF
TRBJ2-5 | TRBV20-1 | . | TRBD2 | TGCAGTGTTAGGGAGGGTTGGGAAGAGACCCAGTACTTC | CSVREGWEETQYF
TRBJ2-7 | TRBV28 | . | . | TGTGCCAGCAGTTTCAGACAGGGAGGGGAGCAGTACTTC | CASSFRQGGEQYF
TRBJ2-1 | TRBV7-6 | few | . | TGTGCCAGCAGCTTAGGAGGGGGCGGACTAGTACCCTATGAGCAGTTCTTC | CASSLGGGGLVPYEQFF
TRBJ2-5 | TRBV2 | . | TRBD2 | TGTGCCAGCAGCCCAGGGTGGCGGGAGGTTCGGGAGACCCAGTACTTC | CASSPGWREVRETQYF
TRBJ1-2 | TRBV2 | . | . | TGTGCCAGCACCGACGGAGCTGGATATGGCTACACCTTC | CASTDGAGYGYTF
TRBJ1-1 | TRBV4-2 | . | TRBD1 | TGTGCCAGCAGCCAAACAGGGGTGGGAACTGAAGCTTTCTTT | CASSQTGVGTEAFF
TRBJ2-7 | TRBV6-1 | . | . | TGTGCCAGCAGTTTGTCACTACAGGGATACGAGCAGTACTTC | CASSLSLQGYEQYF
TRBJ1-5 | TRBV7-2 | few | TRBD1 | TGTGCCAGCAGCTTCTCGGGACAGGGAAGCAATCAGCCCCAGCATTTT | CASSFSGQGSNQPQHF